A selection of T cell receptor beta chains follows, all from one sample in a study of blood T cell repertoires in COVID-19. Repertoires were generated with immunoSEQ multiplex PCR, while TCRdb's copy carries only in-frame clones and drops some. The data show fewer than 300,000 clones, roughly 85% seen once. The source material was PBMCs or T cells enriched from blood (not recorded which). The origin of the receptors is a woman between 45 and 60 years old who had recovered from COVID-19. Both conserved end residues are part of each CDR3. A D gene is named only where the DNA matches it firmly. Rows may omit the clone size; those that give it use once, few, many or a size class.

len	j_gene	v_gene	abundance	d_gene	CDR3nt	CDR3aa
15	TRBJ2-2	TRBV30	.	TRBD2	TGTGCCTGGGCTGGACTAGGAAAAAACACCGGGGAGCTGTTTTTT	CAWAGLGKNTGELFF
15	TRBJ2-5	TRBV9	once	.	TGTGCCAGCAGCTGGCGGGCAAACGCGCCCGAGACCCAGTACTTC	CASSWRANAPETQYF
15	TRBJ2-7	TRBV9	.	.	TGTGCCAGCAGCGTAGCTTCAGGGGACCACTACGAGCAGTACTTC	CASSVASGDHYEQYF
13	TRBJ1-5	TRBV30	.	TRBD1	TGTGCCTGGAAGACAGGGGGGGGCCAGCCCCAGCATTTT	CAWKTGGGQPQHF
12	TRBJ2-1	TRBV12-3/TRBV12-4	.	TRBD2	TGTGCCAGCAGTAAAGGACTAGCGGAGCAGTTCTTC	CASSKGLAEQFF
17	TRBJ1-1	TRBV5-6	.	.	TGTGCCAGCAGCTTGAAATTACACAGGGTGAGTCGAACTGAAGCTTTCTTT	CASSLKLHRVSRTEAFF
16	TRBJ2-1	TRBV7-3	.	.	TGTGCCAGCAGCTTAACATCTAGGGGTCTAGACAATGAGCAGTTCTTC	CASSLTSRGLDNEQFF
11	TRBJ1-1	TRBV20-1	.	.	TGCAGTGCTAGGGGGCCCGGTGAAGCTTTCTTT	CSARGPGEAFF
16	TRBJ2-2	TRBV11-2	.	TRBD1	TGTGCCAGCAGCCCTCGACAGGGCAGTAGCACCGGGGAGCTGTTTTTT	CASSPRQGSSTGELFF
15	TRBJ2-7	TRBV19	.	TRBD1	TGTGCCAGTAGTATGAGACAGGGGGCTATGTACGAGCAGTACTTC	CASSMRQGAMYEQYF
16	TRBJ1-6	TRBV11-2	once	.	TGTGCCAGCAGCTTAACAACAGACCGATTTTGGTCACCCCTCCACTTT	CASSLTTDRFWSPLHF
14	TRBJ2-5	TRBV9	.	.	TGTGCCAGCAGCATCTCCGGCGGTGAGGAGACCCAGTACTTC	CASSISGGEETQYF
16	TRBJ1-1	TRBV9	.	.	TGTGCCAGCAGCGGCCGAGGGGGTTTTAGTGACACTGAAGCTTTCTTT	CASSGRGGFSDTEAFF
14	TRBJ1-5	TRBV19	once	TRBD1	TGTGCCAGTAGTGAGACAGGGTCAGGCCAGCCCCAGCATTTT	CASSETGSGQPQHF
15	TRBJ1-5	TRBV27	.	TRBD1	TGTGCCAGCAGTCCAAGGACAGGGGCGGGTCAGCCCCAGCATTTT	CASSPRTGAGQPQHF
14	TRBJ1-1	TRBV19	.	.	TGTGCCAGTAGTAAGATGAGCTGGAACACTGAAGCTTTCTTT	CASSKMSWNTEAFF
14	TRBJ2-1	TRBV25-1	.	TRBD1	TGTGCCAGCAGTGATCGGGACAGAGGTTATGAGCAGTTCTTC	CASSDRDRGYEQFF
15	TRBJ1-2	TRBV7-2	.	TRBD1	TGTGCCAGCAGCCGCCGGGACAGCGTAATTTATGGCTACACCTTC	CASSRRDSVIYGYTF
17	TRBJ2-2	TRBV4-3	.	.	TGCGCCAGCAGCCAAGAAATCAACAGGAGGGAGACCGGGGAGCTGTTTTTT	CASSQEINRRETGELFF
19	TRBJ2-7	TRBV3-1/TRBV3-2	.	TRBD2	TGTGCCAGCAGCCAAGATGGAGGTAGCGGGAGGGCCGTAGCCTACGAGCAGTACTTC	CASSQDGGSGRAVAYEQYF
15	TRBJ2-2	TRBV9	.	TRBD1	TGTGCCAGCAGCCTCACGAGACAGGGTGTCGGGGAGCTGTTTTTT	CASSLTRQGVGELFF
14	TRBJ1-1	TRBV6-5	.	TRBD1	TGTGCCAGCAGCCCCTTTCGACAGGGAACTGAAGCTTTCTTT	CASSPFRQGTEAFF
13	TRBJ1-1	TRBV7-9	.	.	TGTGCCAGCAGCTCCGGGGGGAGTACTGAAGCTTTCTTT	CASSSGGSTEAFF
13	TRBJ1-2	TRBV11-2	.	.	TGTGCCAGCAGCCCAGAGGCGTCAGGGGGCTACACCTTC	CASSPEASGGYTF
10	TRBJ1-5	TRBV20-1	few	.	TGCAGTGCTTTAGATCAGCCCCAGCATTTT	CSALDQPQHF
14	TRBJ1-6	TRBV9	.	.	TGTGCCAGCAGCCCCGGGACATATAATTCACCCCTCCACTTT	CASSPGTYNSPLHF
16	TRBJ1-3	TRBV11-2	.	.	TGTGCCAGCAGCTTTGTCAGACCAGGCTCTGGAAACACCATATATTTT	CASSFVRPGSGNTIYF
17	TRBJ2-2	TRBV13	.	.	TGTGCCAGCAGCTTAGTAACTTCAGGGGCGCGCACCGGGGAGCTGTTTTTT	CASSLVTSGARTGELFF
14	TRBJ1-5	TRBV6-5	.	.	TGTGCCAGCAGAGTTACAGGGTCCGATCAGCCCCAGCATTTT	CASRVTGSDQPQHF
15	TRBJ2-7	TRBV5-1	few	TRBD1	TGCGCCAGCAGCATTATCTCGGACAGGGGCTACGAGCAGTACTTC	CASSIISDRGYEQYF
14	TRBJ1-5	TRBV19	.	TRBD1	TGTGCCAGTAGTATGTCAGGGGGCAGTCAGCCCCAGCATTTT	CASSMSGGSQPQHF
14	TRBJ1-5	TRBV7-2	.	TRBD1	TGTGCCAGCAGCTTCCGGGACAGGGATCAGCCCCAGCATTTT	CASSFRDRDQPQHF
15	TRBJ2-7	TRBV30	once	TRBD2	TGTGCCTGGAGTGGAGCTAGCGGGAGGCTCTACGAGCAGTACTTC	CAWSGASGRLYEQYF
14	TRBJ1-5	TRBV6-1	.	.	TGTGCCAGCAGTGAGTTGCGGTCGGCTCAGCCCCAGCATTTT	CASSELRSAQPQHF
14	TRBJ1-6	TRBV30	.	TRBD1	TGTGCCTGGAGTGGGAGACAGGGGTATTCACCCCTCCACTTT	CAWSGRQGYSPLHF
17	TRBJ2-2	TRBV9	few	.	TGTGCCAGCAGCGTACTTCTCGGGGGTTCCAACACCGGGGAGCTGTTTTTT	CASSVLLGGSNTGELFF
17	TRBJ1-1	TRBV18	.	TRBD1	TGTGCCAGCTCACCACAGTTGGCAGGGGGGACTTCCACTGAAGCTTTCTTT	CASSPQLAGGTSTEAFF
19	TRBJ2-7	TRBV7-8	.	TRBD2	TGTGCCAGCAGCTCAGGATTGGGACTAGCGGGGCCACCCTCGAGGGAGCAGTACTTC	CASSSGLGLAGPPSREQYF
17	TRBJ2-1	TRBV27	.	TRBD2	TGTGCCAGCAGTTTATCACCCCGGACTAGCGGGTACAATGAGCAGTTCTTC	CASSLSPRTSGYNEQFF
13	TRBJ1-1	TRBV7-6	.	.	TGTGCCAGCAGCCCAACTCGACAGTCTGAAGCTTTCTTT	CASSPTRQSEAFF
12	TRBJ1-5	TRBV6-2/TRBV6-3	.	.	TGTGCCAGCAGCCCCAGGGGTCAGCCCCAGCATTTT	CASSPRGQPQHF
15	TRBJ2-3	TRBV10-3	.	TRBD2	TGTGCCATCAGTGAGAGTATTAGCGGGCCAGATACGCAGTATTTT	CAISESISGPDTQYF